Following are 11 T cell receptor beta chains from one sample sequenced in a study of T cells in Graves' hyperthyroidism and ophthalmopathy. It was RNA transcripts that yielded the amplified TCR beta CDR3 regions. Using the HTBI primer set, a first-round RT-PCR was run on the TCR CDR3. TCRdb called the multiplex PCR reads again in MiXCR, with one record for every CDR3 protein. The sample includes 600,000 to 850,000 distinct CDR3 sequences, approximately 19% seen only once; the top ten take around 15%. Sequencing was carried out using blood. The receptors derive from a woman aged 45-60 years with Graves' hyperthyroidism that later progressed to Graves' ophthalmopathy.

This clonotype has only a few counts. The V and J genes are TRBV5-1 and TRBJ1-6; tentative D call: TRBD1 (6 bases). V was trimmed by 7 bases and J by 8 bases, leaving 19 bases between them. The CDR3 runs 15 residues. Germline CDR1 SGHRS, CDR2 YFSETQ. CDR3 in DNA: TGCGCCAGCCGTTCAACAGGGTTTATTGATTCACCCCTCCACTTT. It yields the protein CASRSTGFIDSPLHF.

This clonotype occurred many times. This chain links TRBV2 with TRBJ1-2, with a possible D match to TRBD1 (6 bases). The V gene lost 3 bases and the J gene lost 6 bases, with 11 bases spanning the gap. Germline CDR1 SNHLY, CDR2 FYNNEI. The CDR3 consists of 13 residues. CDR3 amino acids: CASSEDRQHGYTF. As DNA, the CDR3 is TGTGCCAGCAGTGAGGACAGACAGCATGGCTACACCTTC. Together with reference TRBV2 and TRBJ1-2, the CDR3 gives the full variable domain: EPEVTQTPSHQVTQMGQEVILRCVPISNHLYFYWYRQILGQKVEFLVSFYNNEISEKSEIFDDQFSVERPDGSNFTLKIRSTKLEDSAMYFCASSEDRQHGYTFGSGTRLTVV.

Comments on this clonotype: One junction end disagrees with the germline gene, perhaps due to a read error. The chain is built from TRBV6-9 and TRBJ2-1; D is ambiguous. The CDR3 length is 15 residues. Per the germline V gene, CDR1 is MNHGY and CDR2 is SVAAGI. CDR3 loop: CASSESVASYNEQFF. As DNA, the CDR3 is TGCGCCAGCAGTGAGTCGGTTGCGTCCTACAATGAGCAGTTCTTC.

The sample holds a few counts of this clonotype. V gene TRBV11-1 combines with J gene TRBJ2-1, with TRBD2 matching over 8 bases. This CDR3 comprises 13 residues. V shed 5 bases, J shed 10 bases, and the junction held 7 bases outside the gene matches. Germline CDR1 is SGHAT and CDR2 is FQDESV (reference sequence). For the CDR3, the DNA is TGTGCCAGCAGCGTGATGCGGGGGGCGGAGCAGTTCTTC. It specifies CASSVMRGAEQFF.

This clonotype showed up many times. The chain employs TRBV6-2 or TRBV6-3 and TRBJ2-7, with D maybe TRBD1 (6 bases). The CDR3 has 16 amino acids. Trimming cost V 2 bases and J 0 bases, with 14 bases left between them. Germline values: CDR1 MNHEY, CDR2 SVGEGT. The CDR3 region is CASSYGTTSPSYEQYF. The CDR3 DNA reads TGTGCCAGCAGTTACGGGACAACATCCCCCTCCTACGAGCAGTACTTC.

Many counts were recorded for this clonotype. The chain joins TRBV2 to TRBJ2-3; possibly TRBD2 for D (5 bases). This CDR3 region has 13 residues. V was cut by 7 bases and J by 4 bases, with 12 bases left in between. Germline loops: CDR1 SNHLY, CDR2 FYNNEI. This CDR3 is CASKPGGADTQYF. The CDR3 nucleotides read TGTGCCAGCAAACCCGGAGGTGCAGATACGCAGTATTTT.

This clonotype was detected many times. The CDR3 here is CASSLQPLYNEAFF. The CDR3 region has the DNA TGTGCCAGCAGCTTACAACCTCTCTATAATGAAGCTTTCTTT. V usage is TRBV7-9 and J usage is TRBJ1-1; D is unresolved. Germline V gene lookup returns CDR1 SEHNR and CDR2 FQNEAQ (reference sequence). CDR3 length equals 14 residues. V lost 2 bases and J lost 7, with 14 bases in between. Filled out from reference TRBV7-9 and TRBJ1-1, the complete variable domain reads DTGVSQNPRHKITKRGQNVTFRCDPISEHNRLYWYRQTLGQGPEFLTYFQNEAQLEKSRLLSDRFSAERPKGSFSTLEIQRTEQGDSAMYLCASSLQPLYNEAFFGQGTRLTVV.

This clonotype turned up a few times. CDR3 bases: TGCGCCAGCCGCCCTCTTTCTAGCACAGATACGCAGTATTTT. Encoded protein: CASRPLSSTDTQYF. V and J are TRBV5-1 and TRBJ2-3; D is ambiguous. Germline CDR1 is SGHRS and CDR2 is YFSETQ. V gave up 7 bases and J gave up 0 bases, with 12 bases separating them. This CDR3 comprises 14 residues.

In its sample, this clonotype was seen a few times. The chain is built from TRBV5-1 and TRBJ1-2; TRBD1 matches 7 bases. Germline V CDR1 and CDR2: SGHRS, YFSETQ. V lost 0 bases and J lost 6; bases outside the gene matches: 11. This CDR3 region has 16 residues. The CDR3 DNA follows: TGCGCCAGCAGCTTGGCAAAGGGGGCGAGAGTCCATGGCTACACCTTC. Protein sequence: CASSLAKGARVHGYTF.

In this sample, this clonotype turned up many times. The rearrangement joins TRBV5-1 to TRBJ1-5; tentative D call: TRBD1 (5 bases). Germline lookup yields CDR1 SGHRS and CDR2 YFSETQ. The CDR3 loop spans 15 amino acids. V was shortened by 4 bases and J by 0 bases, with 11 bases between the two germline ends. This CDR3 reads CASSRGDYSNQPQHF. The DNA for the CDR3 is TGCGCCAGCAGCAGAGGGGATTATAGCAATCAGCCCCAGCATTTT.

This clonotype has only a few counts. This chain uses TRBV5-1 with TRBJ2-7, with TRBD1 matching 9 bases. V lost 1 base to trimming and J lost 4 bases; unmatched junction nucleotides: 6. The germline V gene encodes CDR1 SGHRS and CDR2 YFSETQ. The CDR3 spans 15 residues. CDR3 amino acids: CASSLNVGQGYEQYF. The CDR3 coding sequence is TGCGCCAGCAGCTTGAACGTGGGACAGGGTTACGAGCAGTACTTC. Combining the CDR3 with reference TRBV5-1 and TRBJ2-7 gives the whole variable domain KAGVTQTPRYLIKTRGQQVTLSCSPISGHRSVSWYQQTPGQGLQFLFEYFSETQRNKGNFPGRFSGRQFSNSRSEMNVSTLELGDSALYLCASSLNVGQGYEQYFGPGTRLTVT.